Here is one TCR beta chain with its context. V was cut by 8 bases and J by 2 bases, with 16 bases left in between. The CDR3 is 15 amino acids. Per germline, CDR1 SGHAT and CDR2 FQNNGV. The record originates from a study of patients and donors after allogeneic stem cell transplantation. TCRdb ran MiXCR on the RT-PCR reads and lists one entry per CDR3 protein. The table lists roughly 960,000 distinct CDR3 sequences, about 20% of them singletons, with about 6% in the top ten. The chain uses TRBV11-2 and TRBJ2-1; D is possibly TRBD1 (5 bases). What was sequenced was blood, either unsorted or a sorted T cell fraction (not recorded which). This sequence was found in a human donor who was either an allogeneic HSCT recipient or a stem cell or donor lymphocyte infusion donor (not recorded which). It is not recorded whose cells these are; they may come from a transplant donor. The CDR3 sequence is CASAPEQDPYNEQFF. As DNA, the CDR3 is TGTGCCAGCGCCCCGGAACAGGACCCCTACAATGAGCAGTTCTTC.